This T cell receptor beta chain was captured by sequencing in a study of cytomegalovirus exposure and HLA in healthy donors. V lost 6 bases, J lost 6 bases, and 12 bases lay in between. Looked up from germline, CDR1 is SGHRS and CDR2 is YFSETQ. The CDR3 runs 12 residues. PCR was performed using 60 Vbeta and 13 Jbeta primers. Data came from immunoSEQ multiplex PCR; TCRdb stores just in-frame clones and leaves some out. Of some 130,000 clones in the sample, around four fifths were seen once. Details on this clone: Its antigen is undetermined.

Notes on the study in general: Common viral pathogens (according to a later analysis) appeared linked to several of the most significant clusters. A few CMV-associated chains proved CMV antigen-specific in vitro.

The gene calls are TRBV5-1 and TRBJ1-2; D possibly corresponds to TRBD1 (5 bases). The TCR sequence derives from a middle-aged man in good health and CMV-seronegative. The material sequenced was PBMCs. The CDR3 DNA is TGCGCCAGCACCCCGGGGGGAGATGGCTACACCTTC. It specifies CASTPGGDGYTF.